A single T cell receptor beta chain is shown here with its context. V was clipped by 0 bases and J by 2 bases, with 11 bases between them. This CDR3 is built from 16 residues. CDR1 is SGDLS and CDR2 is YYNGEE in the germline V gene. This sample was taken from a study of cytomegalovirus exposure and HLA in healthy donors. On the study more broadly: Early released data comprised some 91 million unique TCRs from HLA-typed donors.

The PCR made use of 60 Vbeta and 13 Jbeta primers. Clones were sequenced by immunoSEQ multiplex PCR, and TCRdb holds only the in-frame ones, with some missing. Of over 150,000 clones listed, roughly 83% were seen once; the top ten hold less than 0.4%. J is TRBJ1-4 and V is TRBV9; tentatively, D is TRBD1 (5 bases). This receptor was obtained from a boy aged 2-15 years in good health and CMV-seronegative. The specimen was PBMCs. The CDR3 coding sequence is TGTGCCAGCAGCGTAGATATGACAGCTACTAATGAAAAACTGTTTTTT. This encodes CASSVDMTATNEKLFF.